The T cell receptor beta chain under discussion was sequenced for a study of yellow fever vaccine responses in identical twins. The CDR3 has 13 amino acids. Germline V gene lookup returns CDR1 ENHRY and CDR2 SYGVKD. V was trimmed by 10 bases and J by 3 bases, leaving 13 bases between them. Comment on this clonotype: The antigen is not known.

TCRdb reprocessed the RT-PCR reads via MiXCR and lists one record per CDR3 protein. Of around 18,000 distinct CDR3 sequences listed, roughly 80% are singletons. Study results and limitations: Reportedly, the T cell response mounted by twins to vaccine seemed partly convergent, partly personalized.

This specimen consisted of T cells from blood (PBMCs), unsorted or a sorted subset (not recorded which), obtained before or after yellow fever vaccination (not recorded which). The TCR originated in a woman in her late teens or twenties who received the yellow fever vaccine. The chain carries TRBV10-3 and TRBJ2-1, with a possible D match to TRBD1 (6 bases). The DNA of the CDR3 is TGTGCCACCCGACAGGTCGACTACAATGAGCAGTTCTTC. It encodes CATRQVDYNEQFF.